This T cell receptor beta chain was captured in a study of T cell clonality in common variable immunodeficiency (dated by TCRdb to between 2014 and 2017). The paper as a whole reports these results and caveats: Healthy controls shared more TCRbeta clones with each other than CVID subjects shared among themselves (p < 0.0001). The authors noted that sequencing repertoires of T cell subpopulations would be needed to clarify what caused the increased clonality in CVID. Reportedly, TCRbeta sequences from CVID had fewer deletions and N-nucleotide insertions, and highly modified clones with 13 or more V deletions were absent from CVID. Compared with healthy controls, CVID subjects showed increased TCRbeta clonality (t-test p = 0.018), a feature most characteristic of about a third of subjects. Although equal DNA input was used, an average of about 87,000 unique sequences per sample was obtained for controls, compared with some 34,000 for CVID samples. Correlations between repertoire features and clinical complications were limited by patient heterogeneity within the CVID cohort.

CVID was diagnosed by standard criteria: serum IgG, IgA and/or IgM reduced below normal range, plus specific antibody deficiency. There were some 46 subjects in the CVID group (about 30 male and roughly 15 female), ranging in age from about 8 to 70 years, with a mean age of 40. Most of the CVID patients and most of the healthy controls were of Caucasian heritage. At the time of study participation, every CVID subject had been on replacement immunoglobulin therapy for at least one year. No CVID subject was ill or taking immunomodulatory or immunosuppressive medication when blood was collected. Heparinized peripheral whole blood samples of roughly 5 to 8 ml were obtained from each donor. TCRbeta CDR3 repertoires were sequenced from genomic DNA of adults with common variable immune deficiency (CVID) and healthy adult controls. Diluted blood was subjected to density centrifugation over Hypaque 1077 or Ficoll-Paque for isolation of peripheral blood mononuclear cells. Genomic DNA was obtained from unsorted mononuclear cells through either Qiagen column purification or a centrifugation-based method.

For sequencing input, CVID and control samples contributed equivalent amounts of genomic DNA. For every sample, a 60 bp segment covering the rearranged TCRbeta CDR3 region was amplified and then sequenced. The immunoSEQ assay, a bias-corrected multiplex PCR combined with high-throughput sequencing, was used to amplify TCRbeta. The authors' pipeline ran thus. Every unique nucleotide sequence was considered a clone and was annotated with V, D and J genes, copy number and frequency. Sequences were labeled productive if in frame, and non-productive if out of frame or containing stop codons. Clonality was calculated from Shannon's entropy as previously described. The predicted amino acid sequences of productive clones were used to derive mean CDR3 Kyte-Doolittle hydropathy. Using the R hclust function, scaled V gene usage was clustered hierarchically with Manhattan distance and complete linkage. Sharing of clones by CDR3 amino acid sequence was evaluated by resampling 12 repertoires per group over 100 rounds. The repertoires were screened for 60 to 85 published EBV-specific TCRbeta sequences and 200 to 250 published CMV-specific TCRbeta sequences. A couple of CVID samples that yielded fewer than 10,000 sequences were excluded from the analysis, so roughly 40 CVID repertoires were retained. Sourced from immuneACCESS, this table was stored by TCRdb with only in-frame sequences that have V and J called. A share of the clones is absent; for the studies checked, an unresolved V gene accounts for under half, and the remainder has no known explanation. The V and J calls and clone size were taken over from that table, and D and trimming were inferred from the DNA. Here the sample lists 25,000 to 35,000 clones, none seen once only. The ten largest clones add up to 4.5% to 6% of the sample.

The sample holds a few counts of this clone. No antigen is known for it. The read falls 3 residues short of the CDR3 end, and the missing part is taken from the germline J gene. The junction shows trimming of 4 bases on V and 5 bases on J, and the gene matches do not reach 7 bases of it. From its cysteine to its phenylalanine, the CDR3 spans 14 amino acids. Only the CDR3 bases that were read are kept: 33 of them, in frame from base 1. From the germline V gene (reference sequence), CDR1 is SEHNR and CDR2 is FQNEAQ. This receptor was identified in a human donor with common variable immunodeficiency. The sequence joins TRBV7-9 to TRBJ1-1; TRBD1 lines up with 7 middle nucleotides. The sequencing sample was made of peripheral blood mononuclear cells. The CDR3: CASSSRQGGTEAFF. CDR3 DNA, as far as it was read: TGTGCCAGCAGCTCACGACAGGGAGGGACTGAA. Reference TRBV7-9 and TRBJ1-1 proteins supply the regions before and after the CDR3; the full variable domain is: DTGVSQNPRHKITKRGQNVTFRCDPISEHNRLYWYRQTLGQGPEFLTYFQNEAQLEKSRLLSDRFSAERPKGSFSTLEIQRTEQGDSAMYLCASSSRQGGTEAFFGQGTRLTVV.